The entry below describes one T cell receptor (beta chain). Its antigen is as yet unknown. RNA transcripts were the template for amplifying TCR beta CDR3 regions. When the TCR CDR3 underwent first-round RT-PCR, the HTBI primer set was used. TCRdb used MiXCR to reprocess the multiplex PCR reads, holding one entry per CDR3 protein. In the table there are 700,000 or so distinct CDR3 sequences, about a sixth of which are singletons. This sample is drawn from a study of T cells in Graves' hyperthyroidism and ophthalmopathy. Notes on the study in general: Most thyroid clonotypes expanded above 0.001 appeared in blood too. Prediction of ophthalmopathy progression came a median roughly 6.7 months pre-onset.

Per the germline V gene, CDR1 is MDHEN and CDR2 is SYDVKM. V was shortened by 3 bases and J by 2 bases, with 9 bases between the two germline ends. This CDR3 region has 14 residues. The study defined stable Graves' hyperthyroidism as no ophthalmopathy progression within 18 months. Orbital computed tomography, thyroid ultrasound, serum thyroxine and TRAb, and clinical symptoms together informed the diagnoses. V gene TRBV28 combines with J gene TRBJ2-3, with D tentatively TRBD1 (5 bases). This clonotype was obtained from a man aged 18 to 30 with Graves' hyperthyroidism. The sample consisted of blood. CDR3 in amino acids: CASSFPGNTDTQYF. CDR3 nucleotide sequence: TGTGCCAGCAGTTTTCCAGGGAACACAGATACGCAGTATTTT.